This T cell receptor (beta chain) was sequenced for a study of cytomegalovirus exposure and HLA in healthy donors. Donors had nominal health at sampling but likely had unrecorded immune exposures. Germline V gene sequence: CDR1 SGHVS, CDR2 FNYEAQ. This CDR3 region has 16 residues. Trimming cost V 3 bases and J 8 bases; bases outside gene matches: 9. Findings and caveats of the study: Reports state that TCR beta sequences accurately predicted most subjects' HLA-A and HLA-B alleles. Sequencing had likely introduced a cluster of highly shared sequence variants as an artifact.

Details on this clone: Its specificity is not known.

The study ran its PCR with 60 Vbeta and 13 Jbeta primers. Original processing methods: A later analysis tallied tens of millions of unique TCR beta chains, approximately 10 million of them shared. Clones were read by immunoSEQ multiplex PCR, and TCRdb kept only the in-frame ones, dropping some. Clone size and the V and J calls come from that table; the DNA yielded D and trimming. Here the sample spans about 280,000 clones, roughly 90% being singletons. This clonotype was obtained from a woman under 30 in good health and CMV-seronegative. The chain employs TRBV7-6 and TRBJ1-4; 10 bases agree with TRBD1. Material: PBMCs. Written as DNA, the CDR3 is TGTGCCAGCAGCTTTATGGGGGACAGGGGAGGAGAAAAACTGTTTTTT. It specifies CASSFMGDRGGEKLFF.